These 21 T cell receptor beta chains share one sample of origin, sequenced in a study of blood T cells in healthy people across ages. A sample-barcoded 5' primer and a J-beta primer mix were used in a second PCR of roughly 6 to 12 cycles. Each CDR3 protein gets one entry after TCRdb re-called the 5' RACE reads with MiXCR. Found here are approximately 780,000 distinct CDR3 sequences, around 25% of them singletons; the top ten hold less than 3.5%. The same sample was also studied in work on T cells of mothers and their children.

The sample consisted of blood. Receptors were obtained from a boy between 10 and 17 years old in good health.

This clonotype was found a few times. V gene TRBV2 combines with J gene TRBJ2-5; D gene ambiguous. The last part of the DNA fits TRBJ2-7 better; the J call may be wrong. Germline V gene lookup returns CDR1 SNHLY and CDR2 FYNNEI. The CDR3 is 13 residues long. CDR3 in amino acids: CASSVADPYEQYF. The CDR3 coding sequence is TGTGCCAGCAGTGTAGCAGATCCCTACGAGCAGTACTTC.

The CDR3 bases are TGTGCCAGCAGCGTACTAGCGGGGGCCTACGAGCAGTACTTC. Its protein is CASSVLAGAYEQYF. The chain combines TRBV3-1 with TRBJ2-7; 11 bases align to TRBD2. CDR1 LGHDT and CDR2 YNNKEL come from the germline V gene (reference sequence). V trimming: 5 bases; J trimming: 2 bases; junction bases outside the gene matches: 2. This CDR3 comprises 14 residues.

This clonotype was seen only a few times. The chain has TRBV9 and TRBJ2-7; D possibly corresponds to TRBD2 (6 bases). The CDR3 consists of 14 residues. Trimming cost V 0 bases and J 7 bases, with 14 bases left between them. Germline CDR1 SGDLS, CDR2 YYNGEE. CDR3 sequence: CASSVDGRRGEQYF. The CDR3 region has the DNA TGTGCCAGCAGCGTAGATGGCCGCCGGGGGGAGCAGTACTTC.

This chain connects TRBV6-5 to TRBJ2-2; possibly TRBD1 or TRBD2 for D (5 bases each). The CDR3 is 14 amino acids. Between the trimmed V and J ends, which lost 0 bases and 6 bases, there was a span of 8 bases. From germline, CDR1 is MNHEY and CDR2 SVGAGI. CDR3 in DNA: TGTGCCAGCAGTTACTCGGGGCGGGCCGGGGAGCTGTTTTTT. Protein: CASSYSGRAGELFF.

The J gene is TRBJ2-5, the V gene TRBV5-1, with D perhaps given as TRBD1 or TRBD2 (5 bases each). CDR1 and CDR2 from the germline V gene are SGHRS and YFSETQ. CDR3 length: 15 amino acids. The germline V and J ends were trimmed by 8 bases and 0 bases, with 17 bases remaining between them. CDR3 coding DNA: TGCGCCAGTGGCCCCAGGGACCGATACCAAGAGACCCAGTACTTC. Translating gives CASGPRDRYQETQYF.

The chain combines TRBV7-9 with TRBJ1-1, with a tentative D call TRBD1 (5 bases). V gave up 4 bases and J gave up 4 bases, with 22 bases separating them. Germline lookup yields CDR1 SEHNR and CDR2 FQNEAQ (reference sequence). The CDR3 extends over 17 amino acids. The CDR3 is CASSSTRGGGRGTEAFF. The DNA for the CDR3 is TGTGCCAGCAGCTCAACGCGGGGCGGGGGTCGCGGCACTGAAGCTTTCTTT.

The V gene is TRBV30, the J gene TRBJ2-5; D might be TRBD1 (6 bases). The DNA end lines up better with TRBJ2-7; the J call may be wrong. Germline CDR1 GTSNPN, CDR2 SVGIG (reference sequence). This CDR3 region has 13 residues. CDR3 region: CACVRDNSYEQYF. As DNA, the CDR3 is TGTGCCTGTGTCCGGGACAACTCCTACGAGCAGTACTTC.

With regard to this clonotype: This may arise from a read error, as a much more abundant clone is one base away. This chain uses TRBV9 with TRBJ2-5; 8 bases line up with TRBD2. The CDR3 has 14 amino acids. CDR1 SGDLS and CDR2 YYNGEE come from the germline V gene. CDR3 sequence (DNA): TGTGCCAGCAGCCCGAGCGGGGGAGAAAAGACCCAGTGCTTC. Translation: CASSPSGGEKTQCF.

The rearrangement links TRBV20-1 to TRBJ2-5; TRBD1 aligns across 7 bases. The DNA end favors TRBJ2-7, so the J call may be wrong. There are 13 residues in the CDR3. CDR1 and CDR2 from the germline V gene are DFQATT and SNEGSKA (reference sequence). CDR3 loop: CSAEGRGSYEQYF. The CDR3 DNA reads TGCAGTGCTGAGGGCAGGGGGTCCTACGAGCAGTACTTC.

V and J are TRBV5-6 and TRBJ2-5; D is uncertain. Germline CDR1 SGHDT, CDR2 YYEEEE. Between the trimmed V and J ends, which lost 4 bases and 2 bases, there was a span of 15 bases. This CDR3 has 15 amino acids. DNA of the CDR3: TGTGCCAGCAGCGCACTCCGCTGGCGACAAGAGACCCAGTACTTC. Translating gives CASSALRWRQETQYF.

The CDR3 loop reads CSARVGTGNAGELFF. CDR3 sequence (DNA): TGCAGTGCTAGAGTCGGGACAGGTAACGCCGGGGAGCTGTTTTTT. This rearrangement joins TRBV20-1 to TRBJ2-2; 8 bases fit TRBD1. Germline values: CDR1 DFQATT, CDR2 SNEGSKA (reference sequence). The length of the CDR3 is 15 residues. V shed 1 base and J 6 bases; nucleotides not matched to a gene: 7.

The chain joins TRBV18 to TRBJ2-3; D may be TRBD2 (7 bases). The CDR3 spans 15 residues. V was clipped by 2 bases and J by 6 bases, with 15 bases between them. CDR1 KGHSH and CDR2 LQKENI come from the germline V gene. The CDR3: CASSPSLGGPDTQYF. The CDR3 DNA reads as TGTGCCAGCTCACCATCATTGGGGGGGCCGGATACGCAGTATTTT.

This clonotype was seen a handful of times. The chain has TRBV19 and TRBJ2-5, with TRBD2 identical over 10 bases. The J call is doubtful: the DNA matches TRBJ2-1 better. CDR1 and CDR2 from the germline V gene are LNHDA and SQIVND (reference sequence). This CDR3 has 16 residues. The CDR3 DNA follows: TGTGCCAGTAGTACCGTAACTAGCGGGGTCTACAATGAGCAGTTCTTC. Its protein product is CASSTVTSGVYNEQFF.

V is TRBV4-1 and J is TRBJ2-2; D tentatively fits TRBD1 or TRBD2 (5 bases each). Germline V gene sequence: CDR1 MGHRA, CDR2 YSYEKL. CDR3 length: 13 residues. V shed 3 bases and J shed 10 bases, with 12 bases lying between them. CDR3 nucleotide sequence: TGCGCCAGCAGCCATGGGGGAAAGGTGGAGCTGTTTTTT. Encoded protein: CASSHGGKVELFF.

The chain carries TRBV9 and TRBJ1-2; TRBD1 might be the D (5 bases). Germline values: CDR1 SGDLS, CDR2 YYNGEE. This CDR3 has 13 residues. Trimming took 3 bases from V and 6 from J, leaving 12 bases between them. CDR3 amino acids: CASSAGLRDGYTF. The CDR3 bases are TGTGCCAGCAGCGCAGGGCTTCGGGATGGCTACACCTTC.

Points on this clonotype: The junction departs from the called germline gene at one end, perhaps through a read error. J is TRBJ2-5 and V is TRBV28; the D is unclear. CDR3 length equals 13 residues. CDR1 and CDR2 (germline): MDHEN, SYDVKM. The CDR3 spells CASSLSAKPVPFF. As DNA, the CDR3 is TGTGCCAGCAGTTTGAGTGCCAAACCCGTGCCGTTCTTC.

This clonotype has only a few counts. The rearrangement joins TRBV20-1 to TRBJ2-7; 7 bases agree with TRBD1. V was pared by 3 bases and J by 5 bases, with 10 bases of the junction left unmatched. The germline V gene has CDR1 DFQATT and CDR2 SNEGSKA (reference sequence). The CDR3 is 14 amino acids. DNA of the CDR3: TGCAGTGCTAGGTCACTTGGACAGGCGGACGAGCAGTACTTC. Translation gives CSARSLGQADEQYF.

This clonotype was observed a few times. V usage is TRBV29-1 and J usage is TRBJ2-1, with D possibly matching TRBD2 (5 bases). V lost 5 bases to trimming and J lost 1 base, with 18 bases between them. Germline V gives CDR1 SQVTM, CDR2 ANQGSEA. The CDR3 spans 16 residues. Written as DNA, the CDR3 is TGCAGCGTTTCCGGCCCACGCGGGCGGTCCTACAATGAGCAGTTCTTC. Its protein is CSVSGPRGRSYNEQFF.

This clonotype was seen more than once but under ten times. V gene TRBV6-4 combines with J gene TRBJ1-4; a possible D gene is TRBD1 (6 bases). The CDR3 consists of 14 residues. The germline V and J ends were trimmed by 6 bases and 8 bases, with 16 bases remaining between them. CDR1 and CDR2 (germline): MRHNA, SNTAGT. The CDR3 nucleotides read TGTGCCAGCAGCCCAACAGGGTTTGGCGAAAAACTGTTTTTT. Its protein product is CASSPTGFGEKLFF.

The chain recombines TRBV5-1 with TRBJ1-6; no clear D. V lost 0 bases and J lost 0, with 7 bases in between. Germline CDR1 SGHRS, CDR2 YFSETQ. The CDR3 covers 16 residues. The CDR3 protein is CASSLAESSYNSPLHF. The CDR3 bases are TGCGCCAGCAGCTTGGCCGAAAGCTCCTATAATTCACCCCTCCACTTT.

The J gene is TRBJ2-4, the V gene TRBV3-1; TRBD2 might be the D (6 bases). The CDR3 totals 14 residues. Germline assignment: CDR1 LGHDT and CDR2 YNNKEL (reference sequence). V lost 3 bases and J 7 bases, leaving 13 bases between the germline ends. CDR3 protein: CASSQGRGANIQYF. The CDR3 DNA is TGTGCCAGCAGCCAGGGTCGCGGGGCGAACATTCAGTACTTC.